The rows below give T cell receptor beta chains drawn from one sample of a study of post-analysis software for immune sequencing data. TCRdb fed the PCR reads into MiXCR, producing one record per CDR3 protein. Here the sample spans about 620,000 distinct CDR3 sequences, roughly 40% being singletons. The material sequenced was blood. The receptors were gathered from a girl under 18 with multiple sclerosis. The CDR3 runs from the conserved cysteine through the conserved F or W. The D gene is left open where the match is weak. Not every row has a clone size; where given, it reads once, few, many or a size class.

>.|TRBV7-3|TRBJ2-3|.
CASSPQGRRHTQYF
TGTGCCAGCAGCCCACAGGGTCGTCGCCATACGCAGTATTTT
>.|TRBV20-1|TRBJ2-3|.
CSAPRDPSDTQYF
TGCAGTGCGCCTCGGGACCCCTCAGATACGCAGTATTTT
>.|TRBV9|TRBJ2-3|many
CASSVAGGPDTQYF
TGTGCCAGCAGCGTAGCGGGGGGCCCAGATACGCAGTATTTT
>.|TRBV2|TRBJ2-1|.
CASSDDRGRHAYNEQFF
TGTGCCAGCAGTGATGATAGAGGCCGGCATGCCTACAATGAGCAGTTCTTC
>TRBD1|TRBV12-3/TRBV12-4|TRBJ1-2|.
CASTERGRDYTF
TGTGCCAGCACCGAAAGGGGGCGCGACTACACCTTC
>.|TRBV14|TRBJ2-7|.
CASSQIYEQYF
TGTGCCAGCAGCCAGATCTACGAGCAGTACTTC
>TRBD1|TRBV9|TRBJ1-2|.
CASSVGVTGGSDGYTF
TGTGCCAGCAGCGTAGGTGTGACAGGGGGCTCGGATGGCTACACCTTC
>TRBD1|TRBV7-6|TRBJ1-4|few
CASSPRQGGYEKLFF
TGTGCCAGCAGCCCGCGACAGGGTGGTTATGAAAAACTGTTTTTT
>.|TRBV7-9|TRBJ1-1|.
CASSLGVTVNTEAFF
TGTGCCAGCAGCTTAGGAGTGACAGTGAACACTGAAGCTTTCTTT
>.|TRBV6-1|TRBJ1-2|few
CASSERDRRYYGYTF
TGTGCCAGCAGTGAACGGGACCGTAGATACTATGGCTACACCTTC
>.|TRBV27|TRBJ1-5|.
CASSRTRGDQPQHF
TGTGCCAGCAGTCGCACCCGGGGGGATCAGCCCCAGCATTTT
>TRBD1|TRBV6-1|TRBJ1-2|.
CASPGGSAGGNYGYTF
TGTGCCAGCCCGGGGGGCTCTGCAGGGGGGAACTATGGCTACACCTTC
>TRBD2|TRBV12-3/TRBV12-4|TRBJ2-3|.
CASSLALGLVVADTQYF
TGTGCCAGCAGTTTAGCCCTCGGACTAGTCGTAGCAGATACGCAGTATTTT
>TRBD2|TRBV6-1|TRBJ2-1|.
CASTIGGLAGGGTNEQFF
TGTGCCAGCACCATAGGGGGACTAGCGGGAGGAGGGACCAATGAGCAGTTCTTC
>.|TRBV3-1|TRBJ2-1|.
CASSQVFESEQFF
TGTGCCAGCAGCCAAGTATTTGAGAGTGAGCAGTTCTTC
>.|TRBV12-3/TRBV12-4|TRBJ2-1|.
CASMWGTPHNEQFF
TGTGCCAGCATGTGGGGCACTCCGCACAATGAGCAGTTCTTC
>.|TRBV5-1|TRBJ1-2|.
CACSPGTGSVYGYTF
TGCGCCTGCAGCCCAGGTACCGGGTCCGTCTATGGCTACACCTTC
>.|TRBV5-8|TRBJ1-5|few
CASSFRGRNQPQHF
TGTGCCAGCAGCTTTCGAGGGCGCAATCAGCCCCAGCATTTT
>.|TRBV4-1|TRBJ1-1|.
CASSRGQHTEAFF
TGCGCCAGCAGCCGAGGACAGCACACTGAAGCTTTCTTT
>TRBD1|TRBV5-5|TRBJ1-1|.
CASSAWDRSYLRNTEAFF
TGTGCCAGCAGCGCGTGGGACAGGAGCTACTTAAGGAACACTGAAGCTTTCTTT
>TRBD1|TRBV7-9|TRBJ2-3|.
CASSARTGGADTQYF
TGTGCCAGCAGCGCACGGACAGGGGGCGCCGATACGCAGTATTTT
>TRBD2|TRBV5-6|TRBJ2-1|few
CASNGGGRVYNEQFF
TGTGCCAGCAATGGCGGGGGGCGGGTCTACAATGAGCAGTTCTTC
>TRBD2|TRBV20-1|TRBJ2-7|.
CSARDGREWGYEQYF
TGCAGTGCTAGAGATGGGCGGGAGTGGGGCTACGAGCAGTACTTC
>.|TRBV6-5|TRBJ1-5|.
CASTSGAGAGQPQHF
TGTGCCAGCACTTCAGGGGCCGGAGCTGGGCAGCCCCAGCATTTT
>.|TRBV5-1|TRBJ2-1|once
CASRHEGSSYNEQFF
TGCGCCAGCAGACACGAGGGAAGCTCCTACAATGAGCAGTTCTTC
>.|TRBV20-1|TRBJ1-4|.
CSARDNANEKLFF
TGCAGTGCTAGAGATAACGCAAATGAAAAACTGTTTTTT
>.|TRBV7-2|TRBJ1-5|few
CASSLVKGNNQPQHF
TGTGCCAGCAGCTTAGTCAAGGGGAACAATCAGCCCCAGCATTTT
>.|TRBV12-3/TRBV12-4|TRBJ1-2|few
CASSPRGRPSYGYTF
TGTGCCAGCAGTCCCCGGGGGAGGCCGTCATATGGCTACACCTTC
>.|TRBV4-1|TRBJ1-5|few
CASSHPGQGVQPQHF
TGCGCCAGCAGCCACCCGGGGCAGGGTGTTCAGCCCCAGCATTTT
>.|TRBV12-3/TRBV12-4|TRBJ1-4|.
CASRVRGKEKLFF
TGTGCCAGCAGAGTAAGGGGGAAAGAAAAACTGTTTTTT
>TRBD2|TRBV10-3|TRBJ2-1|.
CAIRESGGINEQFF
TGTGCCATCAGGGAGTCGGGGGGGATCAATGAGCAGTTCTTC
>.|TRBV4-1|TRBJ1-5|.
CASSTFWAGNQPQHF
TGCGCCAGCAGCACTTTCTGGGCTGGAAATCAGCCCCAGCATTTT
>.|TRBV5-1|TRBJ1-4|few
CASSFTGTNEKLFF
TGCGCCAGCAGCTTTACAGGGACTAATGAAAAACTGTTTTTT
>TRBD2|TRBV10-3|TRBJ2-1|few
CAISESVAGGFDEQFF
TGTGCCATCAGTGAGTCGGTGGCGGGAGGATTCGATGAGCAGTTCTTC
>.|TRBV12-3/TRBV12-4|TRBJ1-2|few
CASSPGAPGYTF
TGTGCCAGCAGTCCAGGGGCCCCAGGCTACACCTTC
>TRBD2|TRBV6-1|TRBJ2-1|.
CASTSMRGRTSGYNEQFF
TGTGCCAGCACCTCCATGAGGGGTAGGACTAGCGGCTACAATGAGCAGTTCTTC
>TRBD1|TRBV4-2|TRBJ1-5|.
CASSQGGGQGLNQPQHF
TGTGCCAGCAGCCAAGGGGGGGGACAGGGACTAAATCAGCCCCAGCATTTT
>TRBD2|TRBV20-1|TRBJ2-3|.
CSARAGGSGRTDTQYF
TGCAGTGCTAGGGCGGGGGGGAGCGGCCGCACAGATACACAGTATTTT
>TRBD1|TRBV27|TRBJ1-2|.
CASSSWDSDGYTF
TGTGCCAGCAGCTCATGGGACAGCGATGGCTACACCTTC
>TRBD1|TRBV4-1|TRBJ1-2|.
CASSQLPGQGDYGYTF
TGCGCCAGCAGCCAACTACCGGGACAGGGGGACTATGGCTACACCTTC
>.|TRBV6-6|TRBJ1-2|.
CASSYGGGAGGYTF
TGTGCCAGCAGTTACGGCGGGGGAGCGGGCGGCTACACCTTC
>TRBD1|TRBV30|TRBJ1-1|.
CAWSVGLNRGTEAFF
TGTGCCTGGAGTGTGGGCTTGAACAGGGGAACTGAAGCTTTCTTT
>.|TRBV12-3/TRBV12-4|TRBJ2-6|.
CASKRTSGANVLTF
TGTGCCAGCAAGAGGACCTCTGGGGCCAACGTCCTGACTTTC
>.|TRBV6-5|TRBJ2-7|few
CASSYSPGVEQYF
TGTGCCAGCAGTTACTCCCCGGGGGTCGAGCAGTACTTC
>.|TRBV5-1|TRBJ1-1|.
CASSSGTRNTEAFF
TGCGCCAGCAGCTCCGGGACGAGGAACACTGAAGCTTTCTTT
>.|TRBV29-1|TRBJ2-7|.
CSVAGGDSYEQYF
TGCAGCGTGGCCGGTGGCGACTCCTACGAGCAGTACTTC
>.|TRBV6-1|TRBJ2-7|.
CASSQARGRGSNYEQYF
TGTGCCAGCAGTCAAGCCAGGGGCCGGGGCAGCAACTACGAGCAGTACTTC
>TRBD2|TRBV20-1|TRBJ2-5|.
CSASFPKTSGQETQYF
TGCAGTGCTAGCTTCCCCAAAACTAGCGGGCAAGAGACCCAGTACTTC
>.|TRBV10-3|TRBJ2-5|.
CAIRKQGQETQYF
TGTGCCATCCGGAAACAGGGCCAAGAGACCCAGTACTTC
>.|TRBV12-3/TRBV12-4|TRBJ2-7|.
CASSLVFLEQYF
TGTGCCAGCAGTTTAGTTTTCCTCGAGCAGTACTTC
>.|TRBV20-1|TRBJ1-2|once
CSATWDGYTF
TGCAGTGCTACCTGGGATGGCTACACCTTC
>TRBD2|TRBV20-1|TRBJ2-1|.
CSAWTSGSWGEQFF
TGCAGTGCTTGGACTAGCGGGAGCTGGGGTGAGCAGTTCTTC
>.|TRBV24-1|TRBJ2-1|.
CATSEGLYNEQFF
TGTGCCACCAGTGAAGGACTGTACAATGAGCAGTTCTTC
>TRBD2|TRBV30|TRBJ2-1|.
CAWRGGTGLALDEQFF
TGTGCCTGGAGAGGTGGGACGGGACTAGCGTTAGATGAGCAGTTCTTC
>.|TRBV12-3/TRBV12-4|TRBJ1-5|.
CASSFDGLGNQPQHF
TGTGCCAGCAGTTTCGACGGACTCGGCAATCAGCCCCAGCATTTT
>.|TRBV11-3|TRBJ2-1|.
CASSFRQSNYNEQFF
TGTGCCAGCAGTTTTAGACAGTCTAACTACAATGAGCAGTTCTTC
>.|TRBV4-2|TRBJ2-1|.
CASSQDRRDRSKQFF
TGTGCCAGCAGCCAAGATAGGAGGGACAGATCTAAGCAGTTCTTC
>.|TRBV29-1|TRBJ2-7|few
CSVVGKGYEQYF
TGCAGCGTTGTAGGGAAGGGGTACGAGCAGTACTTC
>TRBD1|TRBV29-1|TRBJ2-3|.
CSVVRAGQGRDTQYF
TGCAGCGTTGTTCGGGCGGGACAGGGGAGAGATACGCAGTATTTT